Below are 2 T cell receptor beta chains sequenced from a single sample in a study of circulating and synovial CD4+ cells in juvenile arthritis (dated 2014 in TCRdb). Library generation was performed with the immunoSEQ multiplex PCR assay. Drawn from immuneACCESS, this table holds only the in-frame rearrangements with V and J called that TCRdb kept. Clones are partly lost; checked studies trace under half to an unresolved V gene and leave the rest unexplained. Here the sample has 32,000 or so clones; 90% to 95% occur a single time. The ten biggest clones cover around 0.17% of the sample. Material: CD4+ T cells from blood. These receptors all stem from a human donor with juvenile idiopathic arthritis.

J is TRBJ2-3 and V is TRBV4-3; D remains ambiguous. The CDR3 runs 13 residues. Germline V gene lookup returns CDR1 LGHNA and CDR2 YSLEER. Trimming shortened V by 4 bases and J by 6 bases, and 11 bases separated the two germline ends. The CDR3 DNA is TGCGCCAGCAGCCCTACCTATTCCGATACGCAGTATTTT. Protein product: CASSPTYSDTQYF.

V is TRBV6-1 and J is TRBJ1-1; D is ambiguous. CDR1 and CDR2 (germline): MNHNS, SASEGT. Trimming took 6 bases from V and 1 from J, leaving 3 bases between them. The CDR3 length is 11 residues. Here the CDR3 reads CASSKNTEAFF. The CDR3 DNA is TGTGCCAGCAGCAAGAACACTGAAGCTTTCTTT.